In its sample, the clone carrying this T cell receptor beta chain was seen a few times. Its antigen is unidentified. This entry belongs to a study of T cell repertoires in cytomegalovirus infection. Study-level background: It can be stated that public TCR beta signatures indicated CMV infection as well as a matching HLA type.

Study outcomes and limitations: Cumulated frequencies of public TCR beta families served to identify carriers of CMV plus the relevant HLA. Predominance within the ex vivo response was attributable to HLA-C-restricted CMV-specific TCR beta clonotypes.

V was cut by 1 base and J by 4 bases, with 11 bases left in between. The germline V gene encodes CDR1 SGHTA and CDR2 FQGNSA. CDR3 size: 15 residues. In TCRdb, the reads were re-called with MiXCR into one record per CDR3 protein. The sample shows 550,000 to 850,000 distinct CDR3 sequences, roughly 30% of them seen only once. The TCR originated in a human donor in good health (CMV status not recorded). Some clones in this sample may be carry-over from other donors' samples. Sequencing was performed on cultured PBMCs, taken from culture after CMV antigen stimulation. The V and J genes are TRBV7-2 and TRBJ2-1, with D perhaps assigned TRBD1 or TRBD2 (5 bases each). The CDR3 reads CASSLVWDGYNEQFF. CDR3 in DNA: TGTGCCAGCAGCTTAGTTTGGGACGGTTACAATGAGCAGTTCTTC.